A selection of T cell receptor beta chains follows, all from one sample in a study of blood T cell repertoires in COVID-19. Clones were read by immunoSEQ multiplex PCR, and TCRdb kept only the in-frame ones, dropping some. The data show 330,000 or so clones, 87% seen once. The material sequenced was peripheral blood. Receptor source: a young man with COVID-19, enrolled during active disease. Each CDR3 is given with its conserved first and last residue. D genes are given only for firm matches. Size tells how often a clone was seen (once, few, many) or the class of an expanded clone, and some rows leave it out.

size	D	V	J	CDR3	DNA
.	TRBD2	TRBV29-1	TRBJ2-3	CSVEDHRAGGTDTQYF	TGCAGCGTTGAAGATCATCGGGCCGGGGGGACAGATACGCAGTATTTT
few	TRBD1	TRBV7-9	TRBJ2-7	CASSPDRVAYEQYF	TGTGCCAGCAGCCCGGACAGGGTAGCCTACGAGCAGTACTTC
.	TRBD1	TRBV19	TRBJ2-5	CATSAGTGKETQYF	TGTGCCACATCTGCCGGGACAGGGAAAGAGACCCAGTACTTC
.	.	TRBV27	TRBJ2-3	CASNPQGHTDTQYF	TGTGCCAGCAACCCACAGGGCCACACAGATACGCAGTATTTT
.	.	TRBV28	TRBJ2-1	CASRREFYEQFF	TGTGCCAGCAGAAGGGAGTTCTATGAGCAGTTCTTC
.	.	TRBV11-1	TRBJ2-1	CASRLDWGEQFF	TGTGCCAGCAGACTAGACTGGGGTGAGCAGTTCTTC
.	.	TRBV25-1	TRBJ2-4	CASSARGGGPNIQYF	TGTGCCAGCAGTGCTAGGGGGGGTGGCCCAAACATTCAGTACTTC
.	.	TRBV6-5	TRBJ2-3	CASSYSNSLAPDTQYF	TGTGCCAGCAGTTACTCGAATTCCCTAGCCCCAGATACGCAGTATTTT
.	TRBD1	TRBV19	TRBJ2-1	CASSTSSGTGGYNEQFF	TGTGCCAGTAGTACATCGTCCGGGACAGGGGGATACAATGAGCAGTTCTTC
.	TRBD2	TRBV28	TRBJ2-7	CASLNRAGGPYYEQYF	TGTGCCAGCCTTAATCGAGCGGGAGGGCCATACTACGAGCAGTACTTC
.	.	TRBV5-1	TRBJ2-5	CASSAQPGGASSPETQYF	TGCGCCAGCAGCGCTCAGCCGGGCGGGGCTTCCTCCCCAGAGACCCAGTACTTC
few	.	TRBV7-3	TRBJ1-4	CASSLSGSGNEKLFF	TGTGCCAGCAGCTTATCGGGCAGCGGGAATGAAAAACTGTTTTTT
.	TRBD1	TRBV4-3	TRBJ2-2	CASSPGTATGELFF	TGCGCCAGCAGCCCCGGGACAGCTACCGGGGAGCTGTTTTTT
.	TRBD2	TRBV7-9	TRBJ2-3	CASSPPPSGPSTDTQYF	TGTGCCAGCAGCCCACCGCCTAGCGGGCCCAGCACAGATACGCAGTATTTT
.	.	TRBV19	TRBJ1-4	CASSIPGLDEKLFF	TGTGCCAGTAGTATACCAGGGTTGGATGAAAAACTGTTTTTT
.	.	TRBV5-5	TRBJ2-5	CASSLAPTTTQETQYF	TGTGCCAGCAGCCTTGCGCCCACCACTACCCAAGAGACCCAGTACTTC
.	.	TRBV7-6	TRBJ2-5	CASRRGTVDAGETQYF	TGTGCCAGCAGACGGGGAACAGTGGACGCGGGCGAGACCCAGTACTTC
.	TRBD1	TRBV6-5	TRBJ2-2	CASRFDRAMNGELFF	TGTGCCAGCAGATTCGACAGGGCGATGAACGGGGAGCTGTTTTTT
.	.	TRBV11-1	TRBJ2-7	CASSTWTGSYEQYF	TGTGCCAGCAGCACTTGGACGGGGAGCTACGAGCAGTACTTC
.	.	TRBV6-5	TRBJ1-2	CASSAGISYYGYTF	TGTGCCAGCAGCGCGGGTATATCGTACTATGGCTACACCTTC
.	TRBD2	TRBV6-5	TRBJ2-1	CASTEWGGSHNEQFF	TGTGCCAGCACCGAATGGGGGGGTTCTCACAATGAGCAGTTCTTC
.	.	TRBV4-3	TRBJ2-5	CASSQVLRGTQYF	TGCGCCAGCAGCCAAGTTCTACGGGGGACCCAGTACTTC
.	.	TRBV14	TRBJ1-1	CASSQEWGVNTEAFF	TGTGCCAGCAGCCAAGAGTGGGGGGTGAACACTGAAGCTTTCTTT
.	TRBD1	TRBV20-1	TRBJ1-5	CSASRTGVGQPQHF	TGCAGTGCTAGTCGGACAGGGGTCGGGCAGCCCCAGCATTTT
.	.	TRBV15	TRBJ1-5	CATSSFAQPQHF	TGTGCCACCAGCAGTTTCGCGCAGCCCCAGCATTTT
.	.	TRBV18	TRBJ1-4	CASSRLQGSNEKLFF	TGTGCCAGCTCACGGTTGCAGGGCTCTAATGAAAAACTGTTTTTT
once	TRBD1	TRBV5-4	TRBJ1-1	CASSYRQGAVNTEAFF	TGTGCCAGCAGCTATCGACAGGGGGCGGTGAACACTGAAGCTTTCTTT
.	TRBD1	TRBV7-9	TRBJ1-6	CASSHRTGGINSPLHF	TGTGCCAGCAGCCATCGGACAGGGGGCATTAATTCACCCCTCCACTTT
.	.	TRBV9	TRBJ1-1	CASSPNGRTEAFF	TGTGCCAGCAGCCCGAACGGGAGGACTGAAGCTTTCTTT
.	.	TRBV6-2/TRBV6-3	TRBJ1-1	CASSYPISGSNTEAFF	TGTGCCAGCAGTTACCCCATATCCGGGTCGAACACTGAAGCTTTCTTT
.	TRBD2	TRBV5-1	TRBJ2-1	CASSQGSWGSGRNEQFF	TGCGCCAGCAGCCAGGGTTCCTGGGGTAGCGGGAGGAATGAGCAGTTCTTC
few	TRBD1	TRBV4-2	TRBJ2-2	CASRISGTADTGELFF	TGTGCCAGCAGGATCTCCGGGACAGCTGACACCGGGGAGCTGTTTTTT
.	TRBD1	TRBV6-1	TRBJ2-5	CASSEMTGGKETQYF	TGTGCCAGCAGTGAAATGACAGGGGGGAAAGAGACCCAGTACTTC
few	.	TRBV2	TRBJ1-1	CASSAERMNTEAFF	TGTGCCAGCAGTGCGGAGAGAATGAACACTGAAGCTTTCTTT
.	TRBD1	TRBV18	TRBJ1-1	CASSPVQGKIMNTEAFF	TGTGCCAGCTCACCAGTACAGGGGAAGATTATGAACACTGAAGCTTTCTTT
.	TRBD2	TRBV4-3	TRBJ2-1	CASSQGLAGGSYNEQFF	TGCGCCAGCAGCCAGGGACTAGCGGGGGGATCTTACAATGAGCAGTTCTTC
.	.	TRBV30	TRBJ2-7	CAWGNRASYEQYF	TGTGCCTGGGGGAACAGGGCCTCCTACGAGCAGTACTTC
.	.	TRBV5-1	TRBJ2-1	CASSYQSAGQPYNEQFF	TGCGCCAGCAGCTACCAGTCCGCGGGACAGCCCTACAATGAGCAGTTCTTC
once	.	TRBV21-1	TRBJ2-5	CASKGELAGVLRRGQYF	TGTGCCAGCAAAGGGGAACTAGCGGGCGTCCTCCGCAGGGGCCAGTACTTC
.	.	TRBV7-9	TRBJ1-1	CASSFPGNTEAFF	TGTGCCAGCAGCTTTCCGGGGAACACTGAAGCTTTCTTT
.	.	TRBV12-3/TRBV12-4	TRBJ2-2	CASSPRSTGELFF	TGTGCCAGCAGTCCCCGGAGCACCGGGGAGCTGTTTTTT
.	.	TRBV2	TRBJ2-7	CASSENRTVLTVEQYF	TGTGCCAGCAGTGAGAATAGGACAGTGCTTACGGTGGAGCAGTACTTC
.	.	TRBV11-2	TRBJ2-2	CASGAGDTGELFF	TGTGCCAGCGGTGCAGGGGACACCGGGGAGCTGTTTTTT
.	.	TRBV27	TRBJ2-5	CASSLSGLGAETQYF	TGTGCCAGCAGTTTAAGCGGCCTAGGAGCAGAGACCCAGTACTTC
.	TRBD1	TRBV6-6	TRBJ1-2	CASRFGTGGGGYTF	TGTGCCAGCAGATTCGGGACAGGCGGGGGTGGCTACACCTTC
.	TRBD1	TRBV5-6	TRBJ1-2	CASSFGQGAGYGYTF	TGTGCCAGCAGCTTCGGACAGGGGGCAGGCTATGGCTACACCTTC
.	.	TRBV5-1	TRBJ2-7	CASSNRAGGSYEQYF	TGCGCCAGCAGCAACCGGGCCGGAGGTTCCTACGAGCAGTACTTC